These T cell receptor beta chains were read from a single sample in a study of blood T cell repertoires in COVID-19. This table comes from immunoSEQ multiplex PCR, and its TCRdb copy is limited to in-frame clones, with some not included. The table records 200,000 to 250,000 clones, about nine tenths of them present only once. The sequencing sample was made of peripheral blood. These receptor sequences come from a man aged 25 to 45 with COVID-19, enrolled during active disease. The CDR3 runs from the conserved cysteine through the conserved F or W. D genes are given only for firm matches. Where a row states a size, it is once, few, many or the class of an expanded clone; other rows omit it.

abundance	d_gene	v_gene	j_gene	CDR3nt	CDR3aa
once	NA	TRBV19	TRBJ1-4	TGTGCCAGTAGAAGGACAGAACTGAATGAAAAACTGTTTTTT	CASRRTELNEKLFF
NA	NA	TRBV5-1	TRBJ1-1	TGCGCCAGCAGCTCCGCGGTTGGCGCTTTCTTT	CASSSAVGAFF
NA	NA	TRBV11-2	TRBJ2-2	TGTGCCAGCAGCTTAGATGCAGGGAACACCGGGGAGCTGTTTTTT	CASSLDAGNTGELFF
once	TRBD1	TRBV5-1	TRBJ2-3	TGCGCCAGCAGCTTGCAAGGACAGGGAAAAGATACGCAGTATTTT	CASSLQGQGKDTQYF
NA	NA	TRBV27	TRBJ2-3	TGTGCCAGCAGTTTGGAACAGGACACAGATACGCAGTATTTT	CASSLEQDTDTQYF
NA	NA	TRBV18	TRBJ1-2	TGTGCCAGCTCACCACAACAGGCGCGGCTACCCTATGGCTACACCTTC	CASSPQQARLPYGYTF
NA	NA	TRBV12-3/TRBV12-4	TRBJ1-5	TGTGCCAGCAGCCGGACGGAGGATCAGCCCCAGCATTTT	CASSRTEDQPQHF
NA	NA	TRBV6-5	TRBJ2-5	TGTGCCAGCAGTTACCTGGTGGGCGGCGGGCAAGAGACCCAGTACTTC	CASSYLVGGGQETQYF
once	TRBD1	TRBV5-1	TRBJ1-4	TGCGCCAGCAGACCAGGGGGCTTGACTAATGAAAAACTGTTTTTT	CASRPGGLTNEKLFF
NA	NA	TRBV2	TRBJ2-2	TGTGCCAGCAGAGACCAGGACACCGGGGAGCTGTTTTTT	CASRDQDTGELFF
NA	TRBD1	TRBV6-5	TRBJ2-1	TGTGCCAGCAGCTCTGGACAGGGGGCATACAATGAGCAGTTCTTC	CASSSGQGAYNEQFF
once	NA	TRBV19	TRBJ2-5	TGTGCCAGTAGTAACTGGCAGGAACAGCGGGAGACCCAGTACTTC	CASSNWQEQRETQYF
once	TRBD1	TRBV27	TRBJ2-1	TGTGCCAGCAGTCCCGGGGACAGGGGTTCCAATGAGCAGTTCTTC	CASSPGDRGSNEQFF
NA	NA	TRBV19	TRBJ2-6	TGTGCCAGTACCCCAGGAGAGGGGGACGGGGCCAACGTCCTGACTTTC	CASTPGEGDGANVLTF
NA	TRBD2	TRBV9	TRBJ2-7	TGTGCCAGCAGCGACCCAAATCGGGGGGGCTCCTACGAGCAGTACTTC	CASSDPNRGGSYEQYF
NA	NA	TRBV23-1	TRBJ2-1	TGCGCCAGCATCCGGCGGGCAGGGGACCATGAGCAGTTCTTC	CASIRRAGDHEQFF
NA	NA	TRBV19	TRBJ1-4	TGTGCCAGTAGTACCACCTTTGGGCTAGAAAAACTGTTTTTT	CASSTTFGLEKLFF
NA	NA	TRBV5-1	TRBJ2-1	TGCGCCAGCAGCCCTGGTGACTACGGGCAGTTCTTC	CASSPGDYGQFF
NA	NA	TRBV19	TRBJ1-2	TGTGCCAGTAGTATAGCCCCGATGGGGGGCTATGGCTACACCTTC	CASSIAPMGGYGYTF
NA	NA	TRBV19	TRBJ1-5	TGTGCCAGTAGCGCCCTGTGGGGGGGCAATCAGCCCCAGCATTTT	CASSALWGGNQPQHF
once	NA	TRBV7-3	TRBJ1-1	TGTGCCAGCAGCCCGCACCAGGGAAACACTGAAGCTTTCTTT	CASSPHQGNTEAFF
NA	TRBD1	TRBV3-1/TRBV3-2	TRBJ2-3	TGTGCCAGCAGTGGAGACAGGGCTAGCACAGATACGCAGTATTTT	CASSGDRASTDTQYF
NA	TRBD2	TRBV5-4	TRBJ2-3	TGTGCCAGCAGCTTCCTAGCGGGGGGGCTTAGCACAGATACGCAGTATTTT	CASSFLAGGLSTDTQYF
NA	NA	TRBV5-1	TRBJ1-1	TGCGCCAGCAGCTTGGAGAGGAGGACGTCGAACACTGAAGCTTTCTTT	CASSLERRTSNTEAFF
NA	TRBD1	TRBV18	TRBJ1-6	TGTGCCAGCTCAAGATGGACAGGGGGGTTACAGGGCTATAATTCACCCCTCCACTTT	CASSRWTGGLQGYNSPLHF
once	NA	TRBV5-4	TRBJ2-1	TGTGCCAGCAGATTTGACGAGGGAAACTACAATGAGCAGTTCTTC	CASRFDEGNYNEQFF
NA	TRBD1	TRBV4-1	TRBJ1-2	TGCGCCAGCAGCCCCAGGGGACAGGGGGCTTTCTATGGCTACACCTTC	CASSPRGQGAFYGYTF
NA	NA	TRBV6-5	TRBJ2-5	TGTGCCAGCAGCTTCGGCGGGGAGACCCAGTACTTC	CASSFGGETQYF
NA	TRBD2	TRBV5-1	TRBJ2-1	TGCGCCAGCAGCTTGGGACTAGCGGGGGGTCTGAGTGAGCAGTTCTTC	CASSLGLAGGLSEQFF
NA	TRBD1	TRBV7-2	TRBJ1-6	TGTGCCAGCAGCGCCGGGACAGTTCGTTCACCCCTCCACTTT	CASSAGTVRSPLHF
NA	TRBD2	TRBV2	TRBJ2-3	TGTGCCAGCAGTCCAAGCGGGGGGGCCCGGGATACGCAGTATTTT	CASSPSGGARDTQYF
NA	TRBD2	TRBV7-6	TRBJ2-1	TGTGCCAGCAGCCCCTGGGGATCGCGGGGGGCTTTATTCAATGAGCAGTTCTTC	CASSPWGSRGALFNEQFF
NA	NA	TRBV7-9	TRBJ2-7	TGTGCCAGCAGTCCCGGGTCGGGTTCCTACGAGCAGTACTTC	CASSPGSGSYEQYF
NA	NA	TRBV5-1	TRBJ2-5	TGCGCCAGCAGCGTACAGGGGGGGGAAGAGACCCAGTACTTC	CASSVQGGEETQYF
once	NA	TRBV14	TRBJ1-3	TGTGCCAGCAGCCAAGGCGGCGGTAGTGGAAACACCATATATTTT	CASSQGGGSGNTIYF
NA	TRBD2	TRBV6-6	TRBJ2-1	TGTGCCAAACCCGAGCGGGGGGTGAAAAACAATGAGCAGTTCTTC	CAKPERGVKNNEQFF
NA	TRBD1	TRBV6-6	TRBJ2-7	TGTGCCAGCAGCGATGGGACAGTGAGCTCCTACGAGCAGTACTTC	CASSDGTVSSYEQYF
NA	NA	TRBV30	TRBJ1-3	TGTGCCTGGACCCTAGTGGCGGGAAACACCATATATTTT	CAWTLVAGNTIYF
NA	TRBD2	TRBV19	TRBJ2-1	TGTGCCAGTAGCACGTTAGCGGGGGGGCTTGGTGAGCAGTTCTTC	CASSTLAGGLGEQFF
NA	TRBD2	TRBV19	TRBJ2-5	TGTGCCAGTAGTTTCAGGACTAGCGGACAAGAGACCCAGTACTTC	CASSFRTSGQETQYF
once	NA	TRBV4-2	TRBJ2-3	TGTGCCAGCAGCCAAGATACCGGACAGCACACAGATACGCAGTATTTT	CASSQDTGQHTDTQYF
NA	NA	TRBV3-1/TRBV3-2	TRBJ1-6	TGTGCCAGCAGCCAAGGGCCCAGTTCACCCCTCCACTTT	CASSQGPSSPLHF
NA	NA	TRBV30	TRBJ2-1	TGTGCCTGGGATACAGTGAACAATGAGCAGTTCTTC	CAWDTVNNEQFF
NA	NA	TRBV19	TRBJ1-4	TGTGCCAGTAAGGACAGCGCTAATGAAAAACTGTTTTTT	CASKDSANEKLFF
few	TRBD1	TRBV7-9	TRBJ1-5	TGTGCCAGCAGCATCGACAGGGAGCCCAATCAGCCCCAGCATTTT	CASSIDREPNQPQHF
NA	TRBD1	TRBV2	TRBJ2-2	TGTGCCAGCAGCAGAAGACAGGGGGCGAACACCGGGGAGCTGTTTTTT	CASSRRQGANTGELFF
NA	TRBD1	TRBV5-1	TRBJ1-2	TGCGCCAGCAGCCACGAAACCCAGGGGGTTAACTATGGCTACACCTTC	CASSHETQGVNYGYTF
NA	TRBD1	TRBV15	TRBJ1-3	TGTGCCACCAGCAGAGATCATGGGACAGCCACCTCTGGAAACACCATATATTTT	CATSRDHGTATSGNTIYF
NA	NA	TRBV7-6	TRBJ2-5	TGTGCCAGCAGCTTAGTGGTCACAGGCAACCAAGAGACCCAGTACTTC	CASSLVVTGNQETQYF
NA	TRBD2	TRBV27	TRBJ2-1	TGTGCCAGCAGTTTATTCGGCGGGGGGGCCTACAATGAGCAGTTCTTC	CASSLFGGGAYNEQFF
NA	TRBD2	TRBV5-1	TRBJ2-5	TGCGCCAGCAGCCCCCCGACTAGCGGGGGCCAAGAGACCCAGTACTTC	CASSPPTSGGQETQYF
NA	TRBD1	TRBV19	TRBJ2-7	TGTGCCAGTAGGGAAGGGGACAGTTCCTACGAGCAGTACTTC	CASREGDSSYEQYF
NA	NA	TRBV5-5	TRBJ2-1	TGTGCCAGCAGCCCGAGCTACAGTCAATACAATGAGCAGTTCTTC	CASSPSYSQYNEQFF
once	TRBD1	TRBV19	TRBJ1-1	TGTGCCAGTAGTATATCACCGACAGGGGGCACTGAAGCTTTCTTT	CASSISPTGGTEAFF
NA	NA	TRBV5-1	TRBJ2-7	TGCGCCAGCAGCCCCCGGGGGTACGAGCAGTACTTC	CASSPRGYEQYF
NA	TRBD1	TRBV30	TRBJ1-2	TGTGCCTGGAGACCTCGGACAGGGGCGGCCTATGGCTACACCTTC	CAWRPRTGAAYGYTF
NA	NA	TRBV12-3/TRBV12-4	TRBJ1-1	TGTGCCAGCAGTCTATTAATGAACACTGAAGCTTTCTTT	CASSLLMNTEAFF
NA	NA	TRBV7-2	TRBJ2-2	TGTGCCAGCAGCTCTAACACCGGGGAGCTGTTTTTT	CASSSNTGELFF